These T cell receptor beta chains were read from a single sample in a study of blood T cell repertoires in COVID-19. Profiling relied on immunoSEQ multiplex PCR, and the TCRdb table lists in-frame clones only, not all of them. The top ten hold 1.5% to 1.8% of the sample, which has roughly 380,000 clones, 70% to 90% seen once. Sequencing was performed on peripheral blood. The receptors were gathered from a woman between 40 and 50 years old with COVID-19, enrolled during active disease. Each CDR3 is given with its conserved first and last residue. D genes are given only for firm matches. Where a row states a size, it is once, few, many or the class of an expanded clone; other rows omit it.

j_call: TRBJ1-2
clone_size: .
v_call: TRBV27
d_call: TRBD1
cdr3_nt: TGTGCCAGCAGTCTCCATAACAGGGGCCCCATTACCTATGGCTACACCTTC
cdr3_aa: CASSLHNRGPITYGYTF

j_call: TRBJ1-5
clone_size: few
v_call: TRBV27
d_call: .
cdr3_nt: TGTGCCAGCAGCCGGGGGGCGGACAATCAGCCCCAGCATTTT
cdr3_aa: CASSRGADNQPQHF

j_call: TRBJ2-1
clone_size: once
v_call: TRBV2
d_call: .
cdr3_nt: TGTGCCAGCAGTGAGAGACACTTCTACAATGAGCAGTTCTTC
cdr3_aa: CASSERHFYNEQFF

j_call: TRBJ2-7
clone_size: .
v_call: TRBV6-5
d_call: .
cdr3_nt: TGTGCCACTACTCGCCAGGGTATCGGGTCCTACGAGCAGTACTTC
cdr3_aa: CATTRQGIGSYEQYF

j_call: TRBJ2-3
clone_size: .
v_call: TRBV5-1
d_call: TRBD1
cdr3_nt: TGCGCCAGCAGCCCGGACCCCGGGACAGCGAGGGGTACGCAGTATTTT
cdr3_aa: CASSPDPGTARGTQYF

j_call: TRBJ1-5
clone_size: .
v_call: TRBV27
d_call: .
cdr3_nt: TGTGCCAGCAGTGATACAGGATACGGCAATCAGCCCCAGCATTTT
cdr3_aa: CASSDTGYGNQPQHF

j_call: TRBJ1-5
clone_size: .
v_call: TRBV30
d_call: TRBD1
cdr3_nt: TGTGCCTGGAGTTCCGGGACAGTCAATCAGCCCCAGCATTTT
cdr3_aa: CAWSSGTVNQPQHF

j_call: TRBJ1-5
clone_size: .
v_call: TRBV7-6
d_call: .
cdr3_nt: TGTGCCAGCAGCTTAGGACCCAGAGACTATAGCAATCAGCCCCAGCATTTT
cdr3_aa: CASSLGPRDYSNQPQHF

j_call: TRBJ1-1
clone_size: .
v_call: TRBV6-2/TRBV6-3
d_call: .
cdr3_nt: TGTGCCAGCAGTGAGGCTCAGACCGAAGCTTTCTTT
cdr3_aa: CASSEAQTEAFF

j_call: TRBJ2-7
clone_size: .
v_call: TRBV4-1
d_call: .
cdr3_nt: TGCGCCAGCAGCCAAGAAGACGGACTCCCCTACGAGCAGTACTTC
cdr3_aa: CASSQEDGLPYEQYF

j_call: TRBJ2-3
clone_size: .
v_call: TRBV27
d_call: .
cdr3_nt: TGTGCCAGCAGTTTTAATCCCCGACTAGTAGATACGCAGTATTTT
cdr3_aa: CASSFNPRLVDTQYF

j_call: TRBJ2-3
clone_size: .
v_call: TRBV4-3
d_call: TRBD1
cdr3_nt: TGCGCCAGCAGCCACGGGACAGGGGGGGGCACAGATACGCAGTATTTT
cdr3_aa: CASSHGTGGGTDTQYF

j_call: TRBJ1-2
clone_size: .
v_call: TRBV5-1
d_call: TRBD1
cdr3_nt: TGCGCCAGCAGCTCTGACAGGGGGACCTATGGCTACACCTTC
cdr3_aa: CASSSDRGTYGYTF

j_call: TRBJ2-7
clone_size: once
v_call: TRBV7-3
d_call: TRBD2
cdr3_nt: TGTGCCAGCAGCTTAGCAGCGGGGCTTACCTACGAGCAGTACTTC
cdr3_aa: CASSLAAGLTYEQYF

j_call: TRBJ2-7
clone_size: .
v_call: TRBV4-3
d_call: .
cdr3_nt: TGCGCCAGCAGCCAAGATATCGGACAGCCCTACGAGCAGTACTTC
cdr3_aa: CASSQDIGQPYEQYF

j_call: TRBJ2-7
clone_size: .
v_call: TRBV3-1/TRBV3-2
d_call: TRBD1
cdr3_nt: TGTGCCAGCAGCTCGCACGGGACAGGGAGCTCCTACGAGCAGTACTTC
cdr3_aa: CASSSHGTGSSYEQYF

j_call: TRBJ2-7
clone_size: .
v_call: TRBV7-2
d_call: TRBD1
cdr3_nt: TGTGCCAGCAGCTTCCTGGCCGGGACAGGGGCCTCCTCCTACGAGCAGTACTTC
cdr3_aa: CASSFLAGTGASSYEQYF

j_call: TRBJ1-2
clone_size: .
v_call: TRBV11-3
d_call: TRBD1
cdr3_nt: TGTGCCAGCAGCTTAGGCGGACAGGGGCTTGTGCATGGCTACACCTTC
cdr3_aa: CASSLGGQGLVHGYTF

j_call: TRBJ2-3
clone_size: .
v_call: TRBV28
d_call: TRBD2
cdr3_nt: TGTGCCAGCAGATGGGGGAGGGCCTCAGATACGCAGTATTTT
cdr3_aa: CASRWGRASDTQYF

j_call: TRBJ2-3
clone_size: once
v_call: TRBV7-2
d_call: .
cdr3_nt: TGTGCCAGCAGCTTAGCGAGCTTTACGCAGTATTTT
cdr3_aa: CASSLASFTQYF

j_call: TRBJ1-5
clone_size: .
v_call: TRBV28
d_call: .
cdr3_nt: TGTGCCAGCAGTACCCCAGGGTTTAGCAATCAGCCCCAGCATTTT
cdr3_aa: CASSTPGFSNQPQHF

j_call: TRBJ2-1
clone_size: .
v_call: TRBV19
d_call: .
cdr3_nt: TGTGCCAGTAGTCTATGGAGGGTCTCCTACAATGAGCAGTTCTTC
cdr3_aa: CASSLWRVSYNEQFF

j_call: TRBJ2-1
clone_size: once
v_call: TRBV28
d_call: TRBD2
cdr3_nt: TGTGCCAGCAGTTTAGCCCCGGGAGGGGGTTACAATGAGCAGTTCTTC
cdr3_aa: CASSLAPGGGYNEQFF

j_call: TRBJ1-4
clone_size: .
v_call: TRBV18
d_call: TRBD1
cdr3_nt: TGTGCCAGCTCACCTCTCCCGGGACAGCTAAATGAAAAACTGTTTTTT
cdr3_aa: CASSPLPGQLNEKLFF

j_call: TRBJ1-2
clone_size: .
v_call: TRBV3-1/TRBV3-2
d_call: .
cdr3_nt: TGTGCCAGCAGCCAAGATGTTCCCATCCGCGGGGGCTACACCTTC
cdr3_aa: CASSQDVPIRGGYTF

j_call: TRBJ2-2
clone_size: .
v_call: TRBV28
d_call: .
cdr3_nt: TGTGCCATCAAAAGCGGACACACCGGGGAGCTGTTTTTT
cdr3_aa: CAIKSGHTGELFF

j_call: TRBJ2-3
clone_size: .
v_call: TRBV11-3
d_call: TRBD2
cdr3_nt: TGTGCCAGCAGTGCTAGCGGCGGGAGAGAAGATACGCAGTATTTT
cdr3_aa: CASSASGGREDTQYF

j_call: TRBJ1-3
clone_size: .
v_call: TRBV6-5
d_call: .
cdr3_nt: TGTGCCAGCACGGAGGTCTCTGGAAACACCATATATTTT
cdr3_aa: CASTEVSGNTIYF

j_call: TRBJ2-5
clone_size: .
v_call: TRBV13
d_call: .
cdr3_nt: TGTGCCAGCAGCTTTGCCCCAGGGGTCCGTCAGGAGACCCAGTACTTC
cdr3_aa: CASSFAPGVRQETQYF

j_call: TRBJ2-7
clone_size: .
v_call: TRBV5-1
d_call: .
cdr3_nt: TGCGCCAGCAGCTTGGGGCAGAACTACGAGCAGTACTTC
cdr3_aa: CASSLGQNYEQYF

j_call: TRBJ1-1
clone_size: .
v_call: TRBV28
d_call: .
cdr3_nt: TGTGCCAGCAGTCTAAGGGGAGGTTGGGGGTTAGGCACTGAAGCTTTCTTT
cdr3_aa: CASSLRGGWGLGTEAFF

j_call: TRBJ1-2
clone_size: .
v_call: TRBV4-1
d_call: .
cdr3_nt: TGCGCCAGCAGCCAAGATGCCAGCTCCTTGGGCTTCTACACCTTC
cdr3_aa: CASSQDASSLGFYTF

j_call: TRBJ1-2
clone_size: .
v_call: TRBV6-5
d_call: .
cdr3_nt: TGTGCCAGCGGGGCGAGCGCAGGGGCGATCTATGGCTACACCTTC
cdr3_aa: CASGASAGAIYGYTF

j_call: TRBJ1-2
clone_size: .
v_call: TRBV6-5
d_call: .
cdr3_nt: TGTGCCAGCAGCCGAGGACAGCCCCTTATAGGTGGCTACACCTTC
cdr3_aa: CASSRGQPLIGGYTF

j_call: TRBJ2-7
clone_size: few
v_call: TRBV6-5
d_call: .
cdr3_nt: TGTGCCAGCAGTTACGACCAAGGCCAGGGTCGGCAGCAGTACTTC
cdr3_aa: CASSYDQGQGRQQYF

j_call: TRBJ2-3
clone_size: .
v_call: TRBV18
d_call: .
cdr3_nt: TGTGCCAGCTCTCGAGGAAACCCAGATACGCAGTATTTT
cdr3_aa: CASSRGNPDTQYF

j_call: TRBJ2-3
clone_size: .
v_call: TRBV5-5
d_call: TRBD2
cdr3_nt: TGTGCCAGCAGCTTAACTAGCGGGGGGGCAGATACGCAGTATTTT
cdr3_aa: CASSLTSGGADTQYF

j_call: TRBJ1-2
clone_size: .
v_call: TRBV28
d_call: .
cdr3_nt: TGTGCCAGCAGGTCCAGGGAGGTCTATGGCTACACCTTC
cdr3_aa: CASRSREVYGYTF

j_call: TRBJ2-7
clone_size: .
v_call: TRBV5-1
d_call: TRBD2
cdr3_nt: TGCGCCAGCAGCTTGGCCAGCGGGGGGGACGAGCAGTACTTC
cdr3_aa: CASSLASGGDEQYF

j_call: TRBJ2-5
clone_size: .
v_call: TRBV28
d_call: .
cdr3_nt: TGTGCCAGCAGTTTATTCGCAGATCAAGAGACCCAGTACTTC
cdr3_aa: CASSLFADQETQYF

j_call: TRBJ1-1
clone_size: .
v_call: TRBV9
d_call: .
cdr3_nt: TGTGCCAGCAGCCCCAGCGGCACTAAAGCTTTCTTT
cdr3_aa: CASSPSGTKAFF

j_call: TRBJ1-6
clone_size: .
v_call: TRBV7-3
d_call: .
cdr3_nt: TGTGCCAGCAGCCCGCGCCCTAATAATTCACCCCTCCACTTT
cdr3_aa: CASSPRPNNSPLHF

j_call: TRBJ1-2
clone_size: .
v_call: TRBV7-9
d_call: .
cdr3_nt: TGTGCCAGCAGCTTCGGCAGGGTTAACTATGGCTACACCTTC
cdr3_aa: CASSFGRVNYGYTF

j_call: TRBJ1-2
clone_size: once
v_call: TRBV27
d_call: .
cdr3_nt: TGTGCCAGCAGCTCACTCCCCGGTCTGGAGGGCTACACCTTC
cdr3_aa: CASSSLPGLEGYTF

j_call: TRBJ2-7
clone_size: .
v_call: TRBV27
d_call: .
cdr3_nt: TGTGCCAGCAGTTTTCGTAGCGAGCAGTACTTC
cdr3_aa: CASSFRSEQYF

j_call: TRBJ1-5
clone_size: .
v_call: TRBV7-2
d_call: TRBD1
cdr3_nt: TGTGCCAGCAGCAAGACAGGGAACAATCAGCCCCAGCATTTT
cdr3_aa: CASSKTGNNQPQHF

j_call: TRBJ1-2
clone_size: .
v_call: TRBV7-3
d_call: TRBD1
cdr3_nt: TGTGCCAGCAGCTTAATAGCAGGGGGCGACTATGGCTACACCTTC
cdr3_aa: CASSLIAGGDYGYTF

j_call: TRBJ1-2
clone_size: .
v_call: TRBV10-3
d_call: .
cdr3_nt: TGTGCCATCAGTCTTCTAGCTAACTATGGCTACACCTTC
cdr3_aa: CAISLLANYGYTF

j_call: TRBJ2-1
clone_size: .
v_call: TRBV4-3
d_call: .
cdr3_nt: TGCGCCAGCAGCCTCGGGGACTCGAGCTCCTACAATGAGCAGTTCTTC
cdr3_aa: CASSLGDSSSYNEQFF

j_call: TRBJ2-5
clone_size: .
v_call: TRBV18
d_call: TRBD2
cdr3_nt: TGTGCCAGCCGAACCGGGACTAGCATAGAGACCCAGTACTTC
cdr3_aa: CASRTGTSIETQYF

j_call: TRBJ1-5
clone_size: .
v_call: TRBV2
d_call: .
cdr3_nt: TGTGCCAGCAGTGCATCTAGCGGGCCTCAGCCCCAGCATTTT
cdr3_aa: CASSASSGPQPQHF

j_call: TRBJ2-6
clone_size: .
v_call: TRBV19
d_call: .
cdr3_nt: TGTGCCACTTACTCTGGGGCCAACGTCCTGACTTTC
cdr3_aa: CATYSGANVLTF

j_call: TRBJ1-6
clone_size: .
v_call: TRBV7-2
d_call: .
cdr3_nt: TGTGCCAGCAGCTTCCGAGCTCCTAATTCACCCCTCCACTTT
cdr3_aa: CASSFRAPNSPLHF

j_call: TRBJ2-5
clone_size: few
v_call: TRBV5-4
d_call: .
cdr3_nt: TGTGCCAGCAGCTTGGGACACCCCCAAGAGACCCAGTACTTC
cdr3_aa: CASSLGHPQETQYF

j_call: TRBJ2-5
clone_size: .
v_call: TRBV5-5
d_call: TRBD2
cdr3_nt: TGTGCCAGCAGCTTATTCGGCGGGAGGGAAGAGACCCAGTACTTC
cdr3_aa: CASSLFGGREETQYF

j_call: TRBJ1-2
clone_size: .
v_call: TRBV5-4
d_call: .
cdr3_nt: TGTGCCAGCAGCTTGGTGGGGGCGCCGGACGGCTACACCTTC
cdr3_aa: CASSLVGAPDGYTF

j_call: TRBJ1-5
clone_size: .
v_call: TRBV6-2/TRBV6-3
d_call: .
cdr3_nt: TGTGCCAGCAGTCCACGCGGAGGAGTTAGCAATCAGCCCCAGCATTTT
cdr3_aa: CASSPRGGVSNQPQHF

j_call: TRBJ2-4
clone_size: once
v_call: TRBV10-3
d_call: .
cdr3_nt: TGTGCCATCAGTGAGCCGGGCGGGTCCTACGGAAACATTCAGTACTTC
cdr3_aa: CAISEPGGSYGNIQYF